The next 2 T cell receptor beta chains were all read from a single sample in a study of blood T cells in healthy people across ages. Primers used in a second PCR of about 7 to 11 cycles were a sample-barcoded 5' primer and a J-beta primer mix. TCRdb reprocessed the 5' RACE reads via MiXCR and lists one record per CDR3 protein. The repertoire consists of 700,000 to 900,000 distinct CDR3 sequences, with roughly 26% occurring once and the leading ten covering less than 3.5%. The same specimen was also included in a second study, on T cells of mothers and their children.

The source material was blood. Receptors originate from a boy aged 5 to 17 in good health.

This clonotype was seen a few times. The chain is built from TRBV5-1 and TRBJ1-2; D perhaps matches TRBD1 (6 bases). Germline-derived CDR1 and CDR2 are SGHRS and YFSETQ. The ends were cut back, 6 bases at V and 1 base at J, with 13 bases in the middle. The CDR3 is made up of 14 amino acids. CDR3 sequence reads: CASTLPGVNYGYTF. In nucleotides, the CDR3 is TGCGCCAGCACCTTACCAGGGGTTAACTATGGCTACACCTTC. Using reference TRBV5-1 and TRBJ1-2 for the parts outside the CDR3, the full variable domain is KAGVTQTPRYLIKTRGQQVTLSCSPISGHRSVSWYQQTPGQGLQFLFEYFSETQRNKGNFPGRFSGRQFSNSRSEMNVSTLELGDSALYLCASTLPGVNYGYTFGSGTRLTVV.

CDR3: CASRGRGGSGANVLTF. As DNA, the CDR3 is TGTGCCAGCCGAGGGAGAGGGGGCTCTGGGGCCAACGTCCTGACTTTC. This rearrangement joins TRBV19 to TRBJ2-6, with TRBD1 as a possible D gene (6 bases). The ends were cut back, 9 bases at V and 0 bases at J, with 15 bases in the middle. CDR1 and CDR2 from the germline V gene are LNHDA and SQIVND (reference sequence). This CDR3 has 16 residues.